This T cell receptor (beta chain) was profiled in a study of Ad26.COV2.S vaccination and SARS-CoV-2 variants (TCRdb year 2021). As for the study more broadly: Vaccine-arm donors were drawn from COV1001, a multicentre, randomized, double-blind, placebo-controlled phase I-IIa trial of Ad26.COV2.S in healthy adults. The TCR-sequenced set comprised around 30 samples: approximately 19 Ad26.COV2.S vaccine recipients, 5 placebo recipients and 8 SARS-CoV-2 convalescent individuals. Trial participants were randomized into five groups of five: low-dose or high-dose Ad26.COV2.S given once or twice, or placebo on both occasions. TCRbeta repertoire sequencing was used to assess the specificity and breadth of SARS-CoV-2-reactive T cell receptors after Ad26.COV2.S vaccination. Dosing of Ad26.COV2.S was intramuscular, at either 5x10^10 or 1x10^11 viral particles, delivered as one shot or as two shots spaced 56 days apart. Throughout the experiments and outcome assessment, investigators stayed blinded to trial group allocation.

Comments on this clone: Its antigen is currently not known. Per-base qualities were not stored, and no clone one base away is much larger.

The label giving this sample's treatment or condition can be read as: roughly 19 received Ad26.COV2.S at low or high dose, single or two shots; 5 received placebo; per-sample allocation not given. For vaccine and placebo recipients, the sequenced repertoires came from samples collected on day 63 after the first injection. In Cohort 1b, 25 or so adults aged 18-55 years were enrolled at a single site in Boston, USA, between 29 July and 7 August 2020. Ad26.COV2.S was a replication-incompetent adenovirus type 26 vector expressing a prefusion-stabilized SARS-CoV-2 spike protein from the original Wuhan strain. The immunoSEQ Assay was used to sequence TCRbeta CDR3 regions. After extraction, genomic DNA underwent amplification by bias-controlled multiplex PCR, followed by high-throughput sequencing. Turning to the authors' computational methods: To quantify the absolute abundance of every unique TCRbeta CDR3 region, sequences were collapsed and filtered. T cell fraction was estimated by normalization of TCRbeta template counts to usable DNA, with usable DNA being measured through amplification of reference genes present in all nucleated cells. Repertoire TCRs were annotated as SARS-CoV-2-specific by exact matching of V gene, CDR3 amino acid sequence and J gene to a known reactive TCR set. The reference SARS-CoV-2 TCR set came from MIRA and was filtered for enrichment in COVID-19-positive ImmuneCODE repertoires, removing public or cross-reactive TCRs. Based on the MIRA antigens, annotated TCRs were further analysed at the level of specific ORF or position within ORF. Breadth was defined as annotated unique rearrangements over total unique productive rearrangements; depth was the summed frequency of those rearrangements. Group comparisons of TCR breadth used two-sided Wilcoxon rank-sum tests. TCRdb took this table from immuneACCESS and kept in-frame rearrangements with V and J called. Such tables lack part of the clones; where checked against another copy, unresolved V genes explain under half of the gap, and the rest is unexplained. V, J and clone size are those of that table, while D and trimming were read from the DNA. For this sample the table gives roughly 510,000 clones, of which approximately 90% were detected only once. 9.5% to 15% of the sample goes to the ten largest clones.

Overall results and qualifications from the work: The study was not powered for comparison of responses between vaccine doses or regimens. After vaccination, substantial breadth of spike-specific CD8+ and CD4+ T cell responses was reported. Vaccine and placebo recipients had comparable non-spike TCR breadth, which fits with the vaccine containing only spike. It was noted by the authors that total T cell responses may have been underestimated by the TCR breadth and depth analyses. Compared with placebo recipients, Ad26.COV2.S recipients showed higher spike-specific TCR breadth (P = 0.0014).

From the cysteine through the phenylalanine, the CDR3 covers 16 amino acids. Only CDR3 DNA is held: 48 bases, read in frame from base 1. The V end gives up 5 bases and the J end 2 bases, leaving 7 bases in the junction not matched to a gene. According to the germline V gene (reference sequence), CDR1 reads LNHDA and CDR2 reads SQIVND. The source was peripheral blood, collected in a trial of Ad26.COV2.S vaccine versus placebo. The chain is encoded by TRBV19 joined to TRBJ2-7, with 12 junctional bases fitting TRBD2. The source is a person aged 18-60 years who received the Ad26.COV2.S COVID-19 vaccine or a placebo. The DNA sequence is TGTGCCAGTAGTGAAGGACTAGCGGGGACTACCTACGAGCAGTACTTC. Its protein reads: CASSEGLAGTTYEQYF.